A selection of T cell receptor beta chains follows, all from one sample in a study of cytomegalovirus exposure and HLA in healthy donors. Sequencing used immunoSEQ multiplex PCR; TCRdb keeps in-frame clones, though not all of them. The table has fewer than 200,000 clones, 85% seen once. Sequencing was done on a sample of PBMCs. These receptors were collected from a man aged 18 to 30 in good health and CMV-seropositive. CDR3s include the opening cysteine and the closing phenylalanine or tryptophan. D genes are given only for firm matches. Some rows have no size entry. The others give once, few or many, or a class for an expanded clone.

v_call: TRBV27
d_call: TRBD1
j_call: TRBJ1-5
clone_size: -
cdr3_aa: CASRDRGHQPQHF
cdr3_nt: TGTGCCAGCCGGGACAGGGGGCATCAGCCCCAGCATTTT

v_call: TRBV19
d_call: TRBD1
j_call: TRBJ1-2
clone_size: -
cdr3_aa: CASISTGMNYGYTF
cdr3_nt: TGTGCCAGTATCTCGACAGGGATGAACTATGGCTACACCTTC

v_call: TRBV2
d_call: TRBD2
j_call: TRBJ2-3
clone_size: -
cdr3_aa: CASSATSGRADTQYF
cdr3_nt: TGTGCCAGCAGTGCAACTAGCGGGAGAGCAGATACGCAGTATTTT

v_call: TRBV29-1
d_call: -
j_call: TRBJ2-3
clone_size: -
cdr3_aa: CSVPPEGTDTQYF
cdr3_nt: TGCAGCGTTCCTCCGGAGGGCACAGATACGCAGTATTTT

v_call: TRBV6-1
d_call: -
j_call: TRBJ1-2
clone_size: few
cdr3_aa: CASSSGYWYGYTF
cdr3_nt: TGTGCCAGCAGTTCAGGGTACTGGTATGGCTACACCTTC

v_call: TRBV7-9
d_call: TRBD2
j_call: TRBJ2-7
clone_size: -
cdr3_aa: CASSPTSSSGSAAYEQYF
cdr3_nt: TGTGCCAGCAGCCCCACCAGTTCTAGCGGGAGTGCCGCCTACGAGCAGTACTTC

v_call: TRBV14
d_call: TRBD1
j_call: TRBJ2-7
clone_size: -
cdr3_aa: CASSQNRQGGQYF
cdr3_nt: TGTGCCAGCAGCCAAAATAGACAGGGGGGGCAGTACTTC

v_call: TRBV5-1
d_call: TRBD2
j_call: TRBJ2-3
clone_size: -
cdr3_aa: CASSLQRGYTDTQYF
cdr3_nt: TGCGCCAGCAGCTTGCAGCGGGGGTACACAGATACGCAGTATTTT

v_call: TRBV1
d_call: -
j_call: TRBJ2-7
clone_size: -
cdr3_aa: CTSSQDEARSSYEQYF
cdr3_nt: TGCACCAGCAGCCAAGATGAGGCTCGGTCTTCCTACGAGCAGTACTTC

v_call: TRBV27
d_call: -
j_call: TRBJ2-6
clone_size: once
cdr3_aa: CASSLDQPGAGSSGANVLTF
cdr3_nt: TGTGCCAGCAGTTTAGACCAACCAGGGGCCGGAAGCTCTGGGGCCAACGTCCTGACTTTC

v_call: TRBV29-1
d_call: TRBD2
j_call: TRBJ2-7
clone_size: -
cdr3_aa: CSVWAGVSYEQYF
cdr3_nt: TGCAGCGTTTGGGCGGGAGTATCCTACGAGCAGTACTTC

v_call: TRBV28
d_call: TRBD2
j_call: TRBJ2-1
clone_size: -
cdr3_aa: CASSFLLAGAYNEQFF
cdr3_nt: TGTGCCAGCAGTTTCCTTTTAGCGGGCGCCTACAATGAGCAGTTCTTC

v_call: TRBV6-1
d_call: -
j_call: TRBJ2-4
clone_size: -
cdr3_aa: CASSEHIAKNIQYF
cdr3_nt: TGTGCCAGCAGTGAACACATAGCCAAAAACATTCAGTACTTC

v_call: TRBV7-3
d_call: -
j_call: TRBJ2-3
clone_size: -
cdr3_aa: CASSPARGDTQYF
cdr3_nt: TGTGCCAGCAGCCCGGCAAGGGGGGATACGCAGTATTTT